Each of the 27 T cell receptor beta chains below was sequenced from the same sample in a study of OX40 agonist ivuxolimab in advanced cancers. Assay: immunoSEQ multiplex PCR; the TCRdb copy retains only in-frame clones and omits some. The top ten hold roughly 13% of the sample, which has about 64,000 clones, 80% to 90% seen once. The material sequenced was CD4+ or CD8+ T cells sorted from blood, taken in a trial of the OX40 agonist ivuxolimab. Receptor source: an adult with an advanced solid tumor such as melanoma, head and neck, liver or kidney cancer.

This clone turned up a few times. The chain is built from TRBV23-1 and TRBJ1-1; the D gene is possibly TRBD1 (5 bases). TRBV23-1 is classed as an ORF, of uncertain function. CDR3 length: 16 residues. V gave up 2 bases and J gave up 3 bases, with 16 bases separating them. CDR3 region: CASSQTGLPYYTEAFF. For the CDR3, the DNA is TGCGCCAGCAGTCAAACGGGACTGCCATATTACACTGAAGCTTTCTTT.

By sample fraction, this clone is large. The V and J genes are TRBV6-1 and TRBJ1-1; tentative D call: TRBD1 (5 bases). V lost 7 bases and J lost 8, with 17 bases in between. The CDR3 is 13 residues long. CDR1 MNHNS and CDR2 SASEGT come from the germline V gene. The CDR3 reads CASTEGTSGEAFF. The DNA of the CDR3 is TGTGCCAGCACCGAGGGCACGTCAGGGGAAGCTTTCTTT.

The rearrangement uses TRBV2 and TRBJ2-7, with 7 bases that match TRBD1. V was pared by 3 bases and J by 4 bases, with 3 bases of the junction left unmatched. Looked up from germline, CDR1 is SNHLY and CDR2 is FYNNEI. The CDR3 loop spans 13 amino acids. In DNA, the CDR3 is TGTGCCAGCAGTGAGGGGGACAGATACGAGCAGTACTTC. It translates to CASSEGDRYEQYF.

This chain joins TRBV27 and TRBJ2-7, with 8 bases fitting TRBD1. Germline lookup yields CDR1 MNHEY and CDR2 SMNVEV (reference sequence). V gave up 4 bases and J gave up 3 bases; unmatched junction bases: 2. This CDR3 region has 13 residues. The CDR3 reads CASSSGQGYEQYF. CDR3 DNA sequence: TGTGCCAGCAGTTCCGGACAGGGCTACGAGCAGTACTTC.

The genes are TRBV2 and TRBJ1-1, with 9 positions matching TRBD1. CDR3 length equals 14 residues. Germline loops: CDR1 SNHLY, CDR2 FYNNEI. J was trimmed by 4 bases and V by 6 bases; bases with no gene match: 6. The DNA for the CDR3 is TGTGCCAGCAGCATGGACAGGGGCTCCACTGAAGCTTTCTTT. Protein: CASSMDRGSTEAFF.

The V gene is TRBV30, the J gene TRBJ2-7, with TRBD1 as a possible D gene (6 bases). V was shortened by 5 bases and J by 3 bases, with 17 bases between the two germline ends. The CDR3 covers 14 residues. Germline assignment: CDR1 GTSNPN and CDR2 SVGIG (reference sequence). CDR3: CAWEKQGIVYEQYF. CDR3 nucleotide sequence: TGTGCCTGGGAGAAACAGGGAATAGTCTACGAGCAGTACTTC.

This chain links TRBV19 with TRBJ2-1, with D maybe TRBD2 (6 bases). Per the germline V gene, CDR1 is LNHDA and CDR2 is SQIVND (reference sequence). The CDR3 contains 15 residues. The ends were cut back, 9 bases at V and 0 bases at J, with 15 bases in the middle. CDR3 in amino acids: CASKLGGPSYNEQFF. The CDR3 nucleotides read TGTGCCAGCAAGCTTGGAGGGCCCTCCTACAATGAGCAGTTCTTC.

The chain couples TRBV5-4 to TRBJ1-5; 8 bases fit TRBD1. The CDR3 runs to 13 residues. The germline V gene has CDR1 SGHNT and CDR2 YYREEE (reference sequence). After removal of 5 bases from V and 5 bases from J, the junction contained 3 bases not matched to a gene. CDR3 nucleotides: TGTGCCAGCAGTGACAGGGGTCATCAGCCCCAGCATTTT. Translating it yields CASSDRGHQPQHF.

The J gene is TRBJ1-1, the V gene TRBV11-2; D may be TRBD1 (6 bases). Germline values: CDR1 SGHAT, CDR2 FQNNGV. The CDR3 sequence is 12 residues long. The V end was cut by 1 base, the J end by 10 bases, with 10 bases between. CDR3: CASSLVTGSAFF. The CDR3 DNA is TGTGCCAGCAGCTTAGTGACAGGTTCAGCTTTCTTT.

This clone was recorded once. CDR3 nucleotides: TGTGCCGTCTGGACAGGGCCCCACGAGCAGTACTTC. Encoded protein: CAVWTGPHEQYF. This chain joins TRBV6-1 and TRBJ2-7, with 8 bases lining up with TRBD1. The CDR3 covers 12 residues. J was trimmed by 5 bases and V by 11 bases; bases with no gene match: 8. CDR1 and CDR2 from the germline V gene are MNHNS and SASEGT.

The chain carries TRBV19 and TRBJ2-7, with 14 nucleotides matching TRBD2. V gave up 3 bases and J gave up 5 bases; unmatched junction bases: 6. The germline V gene has CDR1 LNHDA and CDR2 SQIVND (reference sequence). This CDR3 has 16 residues. The CDR3 coding sequence is TGTGCCAGTAGTATGGGTATGGGACTAGCGGGGGACGAGCAGTACTTC. It is translated as CASSMGMGLAGDEQYF.

This clone has only a few counts. The rearrangement links TRBV29-1 to TRBJ1-1; 9 nucleotides agree with TRBD1. The CDR3 has 15 amino acids. The trim removed 0 bases at V and 5 bases at J, leaving 7 bases unmatched. The germline V gene has CDR1 SQVTM and CDR2 ANQGSEA. The CDR3 nucleotides are TGCAGCGTTGAAGATGTAGGGACAGGGAAGACTGAAGCTTTCTTT. Protein product: CSVEDVGTGKTEAFF.

J is TRBJ2-3 and V is TRBV7-9; a weak D match, TRBD1 (5 bases). CDR1 is SEHNR and CDR2 is FQNEAQ in the germline V gene (reference sequence). V gave up 5 bases and J gave up 1 base, with 10 bases separating them. The CDR3 runs 14 residues. CDR3 in DNA: TGTGCCAGCAGCCGGACACTCCGCACAGATACGCAGTATTTT. Residues: CASSRTLRTDTQYF.

There are a few counts of this clone. The V call is TRBV7-9, the J call TRBJ2-7, with D tentatively TRBD2 (5 bases). CDR1 and CDR2 from the germline V gene are SEHNR and FQNEAQ (reference sequence). The CDR3 is 15 amino acids. Trimming stripped 5 bases from V and 7 bases from J, with 21 bases between. The CDR3 DNA reads as TGTGCCAGCAGCGCCGCCGTTCGAGATTCGGGGGAGCAGTACTTC. Its translation: CASSAAVRDSGEQYF.

The V call is TRBV9, the J call TRBJ2-1; 16 nucleotides agree with TRBD2. The germline V gene encodes CDR1 SGDLS and CDR2 YYNGEE. The CDR3 covers 19 residues. The V segment lost 3 bases and the J segment 6 bases; nucleotides outside the gene matches: 12. CDR3 amino acids: CASSAVTGTSGGAFNEQFF. In DNA form, the CDR3 reads TGTGCCAGCAGCGCAGTCACCGGGACTAGCGGGGGGGCCTTCAATGAGCAGTTCTTC.

The chain carries TRBV6-5 and TRBJ2-1; D ambiguous. Germline assignment: CDR1 MNHEY and CDR2 SVGAGI. Deletions cut 8 bases from V and 5 bases from J, with 7 bases between. The CDR3 runs to 11 residues. Here the CDR3 reads CASGENNEQFF. The CDR3 DNA is TGTGCCAGCGGCGAGAACAATGAGCAGTTCTTC.

V gene TRBV27 combines with J gene TRBJ1-6; D gene unclear. This CDR3 is built from 12 residues. Germline CDR1 MNHEY, CDR2 SMNVEV (reference sequence). Deletions cut 0 bases from V and 6 bases from J, with 0 bases between. In DNA, the CDR3 is TGTGCCAGCAGTTTATCTAATTCACCCCTCCACTTT. Protein: CASSLSNSPLHF.

The rearrangement joins TRBV19 to TRBJ1-5; the D is unclear. Germline lookup yields CDR1 LNHDA and CDR2 SQIVND (reference sequence). The CDR3 has 15 residues. The V and J ends lost 0 bases and 0 bases respectively, with 6 bases between them. CDR3 nucleotides: TGTGCCAGTAGTATAGACGATTATAGCAATCAGCCCCAGCATTTT. Amino acids: CASSIDDYSNQPQHF.

The rearrangement joins TRBV13 to TRBJ2-7; 7 bases are shared with TRBD1. This CDR3 spans 15 amino acids. Trimming took 6 bases from V and 3 from J; bases not matched to a gene: 11. Per germline, CDR1 PRHDT and CDR2 FYEKMQ (reference sequence). CDR3 protein: CASSFEGGQFYEQYF. The DNA for the CDR3 is TGTGCCAGCAGTTTCGAAGGGGGACAGTTCTACGAGCAGTACTTC.

V is TRBV7-9 and J is TRBJ2-3; D is uncertain. V was cut by 5 bases and J by 4 bases, with 10 bases left in between. CDR3 length equals 13 residues. Germline loops: CDR1 SEHNR, CDR2 FQNEAQ (reference sequence). DNA for the CDR3: TGTGCCAGCAGCCTCGGTGTTCCAGATACGCAGTATTTT. Its translation is CASSLGVPDTQYF.

The chain links TRBV28 to TRBJ2-5, with D uncertain. The V end was cut by 3 bases, the J end by 1 base, with 9 bases between. The length of the CDR3 is 14 residues. Germline assignment: CDR1 MDHEN and CDR2 SYDVKM. The CDR3 nucleotides are TGTGCCAGCAGTTTTGAGCGCACCCAAGAGACCCAGTACTTC. It yields the protein CASSFERTQETQYF.

This chain links TRBV6-9 with TRBJ1-1; the D is unclear. Germline V gene sequence: CDR1 MNHGY, CDR2 SVAAGI. This CDR3 contains 13 residues. V lost 4 bases and J lost 5, with 11 bases in between. CDR3 sequence (DNA): TGTGCCAGCAGTTTCAGCCCCCAAACTGAAGCTTTCTTT. Residues: CASSFSPQTEAFF.

The V and J genes are TRBV28 and TRBJ2-7; perhaps TRBD2 as D (5 bases). The germline V and J ends were trimmed by 1 base and 6 bases, with 10 bases remaining between them. Germline V CDR1 and CDR2: MDHEN, SYDVKM. The CDR3 extends over 13 amino acids. The CDR3 spells CASSLSLGAEQYF. DNA of the CDR3: TGTGCCAGCAGTTTATCCCTGGGAGCCGAGCAGTACTTC.

A few counts support this clone. The chain has TRBV7-8 and TRBJ2-2, with D possibly being TRBD1 (5 bases). The V and J ends lost 3 bases and 4 bases respectively, with 12 bases between them. This CDR3 comprises 15 residues. Germline CDR1 SGHVS, CDR2 FQNEAQ. The CDR3 DNA is TGTGCCAGCAGCTTCTCCCCCACAGGCACCGGGGAGCTGTTTTTT. The encoded protein is CASSFSPTGTGELFF.

This chain connects TRBV9 to TRBJ1-1; 9 positions agree with TRBD1. Germline loops: CDR1 SGDLS, CDR2 YYNGEE. The V and J ends lost 3 bases and 1 base, in that order; junction bases with no gene match: 1. The CDR3 covers 14 residues. CDR3 residues: CASSDRGPNTEAFF. The CDR3 DNA reads as TGTGCCAGCAGCGACAGGGGGCCGAACACTGAAGCTTTCTTT. Together with reference TRBV9 and TRBJ1-1, the CDR3 gives the full variable domain: DSGVTQTPKHLITATGQRVTLRCSPRSGDLSVYWYQQSLDQGLQFLIQYYNGEERAKGNILERFSAQQFPDLHSELNLSSLELGDSALYFCASSDRGPNTEAFFGQGTRLTVV.

The chain has TRBV29-1 and TRBJ1-2; D unclear. Germline CDR1 and CDR2: SQVTM and ANQGSEA. With 3 bases removed from V and 3 bases from J, the gap between germline ends came to 5 bases. The CDR3 extends over 11 amino acids. This CDR3 is CSVDYDYGYTF. The CDR3 DNA reads TGCAGCGTTGACTATGACTATGGCTACACCTTC.

The chain links TRBV6-1 to TRBJ1-4; 9 bases align to TRBD1. In germline, CDR1 is MNHNS, CDR2 SASEGT. The junction had 5 bases not matched to a gene; V was cut back by 5 bases and J by 7 bases. This CDR3 is 14 amino acids long. CDR3 residues: CASSTGTGIEKLFF. DNA for the CDR3: TGTGCCAGCAGTACCGGGACAGGGATTGAAAAACTGTTTTTT.